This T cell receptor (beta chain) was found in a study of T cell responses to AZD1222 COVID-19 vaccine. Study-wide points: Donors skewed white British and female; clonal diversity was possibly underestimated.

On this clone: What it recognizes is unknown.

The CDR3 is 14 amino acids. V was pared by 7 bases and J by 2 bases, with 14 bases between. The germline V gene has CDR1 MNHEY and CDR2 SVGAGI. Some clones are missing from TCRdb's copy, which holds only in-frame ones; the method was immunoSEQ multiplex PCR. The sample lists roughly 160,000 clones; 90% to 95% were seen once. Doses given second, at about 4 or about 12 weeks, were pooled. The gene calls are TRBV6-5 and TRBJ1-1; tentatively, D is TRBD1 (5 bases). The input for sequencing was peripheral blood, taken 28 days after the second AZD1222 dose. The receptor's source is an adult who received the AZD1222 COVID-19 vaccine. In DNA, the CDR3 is TGTGCCAGCACTCCGACAGAGCTTAACACTGAAGCTTTCTTT. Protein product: CASTPTELNTEAFF.